The source of this T cell receptor beta chain is a study of molecular identifiers for immune sequencing clone quantification. Per germline, CDR1 SGHTA and CDR2 FQGTGA. The CDR3 runs to 15 residues. Trimming cost V 2 bases and J 1 base; bases outside gene matches: 4. The bulk TCR libraries were made with methods described before and with listed TCR primers. From the PCR reads, TCRdb called clonotypes with MiXCR, one entry per CDR3 protein. This sample has 35,000 or so distinct CDR3 sequences; about 18% occur once, and the top ten carry about 1.2%. Regarding the study as a whole: Jurkat TCR RNA that was spiked in from one cell was reportedly detectable among one million naive cells. Identical TCR molecules sharing a barcode could underestimate highly expanded clone sizes.

A word on this clonotype: Its antigen is not identified.

The sorting of naive CD8 T cells used the CD8+CD4-CCR7+CD45RA+ phenotype. The receptor was derived from a human donor in good health. Some libraries in this study had Jurkat cell RNA spiked in. The chain uses TRBV7-3 and TRBJ1-1; 7 bases agree with TRBD1. Sequenced: naive CD8+ T cells from blood, with Jurkat cell RNA spiked in. Subset specified: FACS-sorted CD8+CD4-CCR7+CD45RA+ naive T cells. The DNA of the CDR3 is TGTGCCAGCAGCTTAGCCCGGACAGGGAACACTGAAGCTTTCTTT. Translating gives CASSLARTGNTEAFF.